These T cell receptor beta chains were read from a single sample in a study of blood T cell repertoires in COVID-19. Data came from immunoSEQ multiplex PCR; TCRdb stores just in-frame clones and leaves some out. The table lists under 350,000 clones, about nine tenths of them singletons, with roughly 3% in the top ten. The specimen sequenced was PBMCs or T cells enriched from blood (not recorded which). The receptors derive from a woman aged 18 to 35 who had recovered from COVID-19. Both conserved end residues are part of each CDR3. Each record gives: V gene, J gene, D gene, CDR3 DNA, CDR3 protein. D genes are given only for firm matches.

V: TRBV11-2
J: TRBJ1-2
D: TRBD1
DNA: TGTGCCAGCAGCTTAGGTTTGACAGGGCTTGGCCATGGCTACACCTTC
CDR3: CASSLGLTGLGHGYTF

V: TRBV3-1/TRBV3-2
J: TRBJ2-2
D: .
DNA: TGTGCCAGCAGTTGGCAGACGAACACCGGGGAGCTGTTTTTT
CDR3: CASSWQTNTGELFF

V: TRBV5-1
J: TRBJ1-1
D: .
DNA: TGCGCCAGCAGCATTGCGACCACAGGAGACACTGAAGCTTTCTTT
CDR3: CASSIATTGDTEAFF

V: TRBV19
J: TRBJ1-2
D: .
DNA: TGTGCCAGTAGTATGACAGACTATGGCTACACCTTC
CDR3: CASSMTDYGYTF

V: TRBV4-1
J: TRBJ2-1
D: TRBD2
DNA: TGCGCCAGCAGGCCGGGACTAGCGGGCGTATATGAGCAGTTCTTC
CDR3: CASRPGLAGVYEQFF

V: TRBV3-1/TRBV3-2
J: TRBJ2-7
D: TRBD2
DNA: TGTGCCAGCAGCCAGGGACTAGCGGGGATCTACGAGCAGTACTTC
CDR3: CASSQGLAGIYEQYF

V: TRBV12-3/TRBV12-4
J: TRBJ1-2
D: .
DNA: TGTGCCAGCAGTTTCAGGGGAAACTATGGCTACACCTTC
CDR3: CASSFRGNYGYTF

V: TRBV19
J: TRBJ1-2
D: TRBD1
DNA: TGTGCCAGTAGTAGTCCCGGACAGGGGAACTATGGCTACACCTTC
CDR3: CASSSPGQGNYGYTF

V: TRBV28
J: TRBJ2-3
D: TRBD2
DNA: TGTGCCAGCAGGAAAGGACTAGCGGGGGGAGATACGCAGTATTTT
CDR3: CASRKGLAGGDTQYF

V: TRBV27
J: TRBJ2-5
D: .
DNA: TGTGCCAGCAGACAATCAGAAGAGACCCAGTACTTC
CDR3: CASRQSEETQYF

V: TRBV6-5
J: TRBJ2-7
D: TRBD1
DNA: TGTGCCAGCAGTTACTCAAACCAGGGGGCCCACGAGCAGTACTTC
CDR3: CASSYSNQGAHEQYF

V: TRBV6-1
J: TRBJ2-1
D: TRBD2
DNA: TGTGCCAGCAGTGAACAAGCGGGGGGCAGGGTGGGCTACAATGAGCAGTTCTTC
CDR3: CASSEQAGGRVGYNEQFF

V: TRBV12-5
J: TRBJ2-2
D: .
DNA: TGTGCTAGTGGTCGGGATTCCAACACCGGGGAGCTGTTTTTT
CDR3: CASGRDSNTGELFF

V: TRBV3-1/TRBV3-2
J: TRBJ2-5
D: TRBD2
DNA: TGTGCCAGCAGCTTGACTAGCGGGAGAGAGACCCAGTACTTC
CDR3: CASSLTSGRETQYF

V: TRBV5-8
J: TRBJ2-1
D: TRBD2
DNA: TGTGCCAGCAGCGTAACGACCGGAGCAAGTAGCGGGATGAATGAGCAGTTCTTC
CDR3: CASSVTTGASSGMNEQFF

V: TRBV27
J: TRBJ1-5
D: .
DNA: TGTGCCAGCAGTTTGGGCAGGTATCAGCCCCAGCATTTT
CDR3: CASSLGRYQPQHF

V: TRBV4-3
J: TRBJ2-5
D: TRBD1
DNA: TGCGCCAGCAGCCAAGCGTCGACAGGGGTACAAGAGACCCAGTACTTC
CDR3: CASSQASTGVQETQYF

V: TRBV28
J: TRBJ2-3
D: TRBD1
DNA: TGTGCCAGCAGTTTCGGACCGGGACAGGGTTATGGAGATACGCAGTATTTT
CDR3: CASSFGPGQGYGDTQYF

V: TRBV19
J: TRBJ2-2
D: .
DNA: TGTGCCAGTAGTCATTCCCCCCCCACCGGGGAGCTGTTTTTT
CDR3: CASSHSPPTGELFF

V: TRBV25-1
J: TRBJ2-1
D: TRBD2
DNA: TGTGCCAGCAGTGATTTGGGGAGCGGGATCCCTCGCAGTGAGCAGTTCTTC
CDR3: CASSDLGSGIPRSEQFF

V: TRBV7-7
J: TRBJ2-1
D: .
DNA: TGTGCCAGCAGCTTATTGAGAAGCGGATACAATGAGCAGTTCTTC
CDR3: CASSLLRSGYNEQFF

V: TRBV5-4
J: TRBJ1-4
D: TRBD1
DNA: TGTGCCAGCAGCTGGACAGGGGGCATGTCTAATGAAAAACTGTTTTTT
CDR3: CASSWTGGMSNEKLFF

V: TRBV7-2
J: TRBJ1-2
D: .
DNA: TGTGCCAGCAGCCACCAGCCTAAGGGGCTTCGGGGCTACACCTTC
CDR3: CASSHQPKGLRGYTF

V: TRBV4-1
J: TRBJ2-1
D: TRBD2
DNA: TGCGCCAGCAGCCAAACCATAGCGGGAGAATTCTACAATGAGCAGTTCTTC
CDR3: CASSQTIAGEFYNEQFF

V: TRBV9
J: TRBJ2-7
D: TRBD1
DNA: TGTGCCAGCAGCGTAGCGGGGACAGGGTTTTACGAGCAGTACTTC
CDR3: CASSVAGTGFYEQYF

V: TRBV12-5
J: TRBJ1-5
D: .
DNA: TGTGCTAGTGGTTTGAACAGGGATAATAGTCAGCCCCAGCATTTT
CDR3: CASGLNRDNSQPQHF

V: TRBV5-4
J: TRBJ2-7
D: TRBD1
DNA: TGTGCCAGCAGTCGCGGACAGGGCTACGAGCAGTACTTC
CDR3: CASSRGQGYEQYF

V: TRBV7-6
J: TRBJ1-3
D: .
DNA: TGTGCCAGCAGCTTATTCGATCCGGGTCTGGGAAACACCATATATTTT
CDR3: CASSLFDPGLGNTIYF

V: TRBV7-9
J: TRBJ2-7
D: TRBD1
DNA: TGTGCCAGCAGCCCCACCCGGGACAGGGGTCCCTCCTACGAGCAGTACTTC
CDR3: CASSPTRDRGPSYEQYF